Listed here are 31 T cell receptor beta chains from one sample, sequenced in a study of T cell repertoires in cytomegalovirus infection. TCRdb redid the calling of the reads with MiXCR, one entry per CDR3 protein. The sample holds tens of thousands of distinct CDR3 sequences; over 3.5% are singletons and the top ten take roughly 22%. Sequenced: PBMCs. These receptor sequences come from a human donor in good health (CMV status not recorded). Some clones in this sample may be carry-over from other donors' samples.

This clonotype was seen many times. The V call is TRBV7-9, the J call TRBJ2-1; no definite D call. The germline CDR1 and CDR2 sequences are SEHNR and FQNEAQ (reference sequence). Trimming shortened V by 7 bases and J by 0 bases, and 16 bases separated the two germline ends. This CDR3 spans 16 amino acids. CDR3 sequence (DNA): TGTGCCAGCATCGATATCCCTTATACCTCCTACAATGAGCAGTTCTTC. This codes for CASIDIPYTSYNEQFF.

At least ten counts were recorded for this clonotype. The rearrangement joins TRBV7-2 to TRBJ2-1, with 7 nucleotides matching TRBD2. With 4 bases clipped from V and 6 bases from J, the junction kept 12 bases outside the gene matches. The germline V gene encodes CDR1 SGHTA and CDR2 FQGNSA. The CDR3 has 16 residues. CDR3 nucleotides: TGTGCCAGCAGCTCCCGCAATCCGGGGGGTACCAATGAGCAGTTCTTC. Residues: CASSSRNPGGTNEQFF.

Ten or more counts support this clonotype. The rearrangement links TRBV28 to TRBJ2-7, with D perhaps matching TRBD1 or TRBD2 (5 bases each). V was shortened by 5 bases and J by 6 bases, with 20 bases between the two germline ends. CDR3 length: 15 residues. In germline, CDR1 is MDHEN, CDR2 SYDVKM. CDR3 nucleotide sequence: TGTGCCAGCAGTGCCGCCGGGACGTCGTTTGGCGAGCAGTACTTC. It yields the protein CASSAAGTSFGEQYF.

This clonotype was observed many times. V and J are TRBV7-9 and TRBJ2-1; the D is unclear. The CDR3 is 12 residues long. Trimming left V 5 bases short and J 4 bases short, with 6 bases between. Germline CDR1 is SEHNR and CDR2 is FQNEAQ (reference sequence). This CDR3 reads CASSPKYNEQFF. CDR3 sequence (DNA): TGTGCCAGCAGCCCGAAGTACAATGAGCAGTTCTTC.

The table lists this clonotype with many counts. The rearrangement joins TRBV6-2 or TRBV6-3 to TRBJ2-7, with no clear D. The CDR3 length is 15 residues. Germline V gene lookup returns CDR1 MNHEY and CDR2 SVGEGT. With 8 bases removed from V and 0 bases from J, the gap between germline ends came to 17 bases. The CDR3 loop is CASADVSLGSYEQYF. The CDR3 bases are TGTGCCAGCGCAGATGTCTCCCTGGGCTCCTACGAGCAGTACTTC.

This clonotype was observed many times. V is TRBV7-2 and J is TRBJ1-3; TRBD1 is a possible D gene (6 bases). The V gene's germline CDR1 is SGHTA and CDR2 FQGNSA. CDR3 length equals 16 residues. V lost 2 bases, J lost 3 bases, and 14 bases lay in between. The CDR3 DNA sequence: TGTGCCAGCAGCTTATTCTCGGACAGCCTTGGAAACACCATATATTTT. Protein: CASSLFSDSLGNTIYF.

Ten or more counts support this clonotype. The CDR3 spells CSARQGILWHF. In nucleotides, the CDR3 is TGCAGTGCTCGGCAAGGCATCCTTTGGCATTTT. V gene TRBV20-1 combines with J gene TRBJ1-5; D is undetermined. In germline, CDR1 is DFQATT, CDR2 SNEGSKA (reference sequence). The CDR3 length is 11 residues. Trimming left V 5 bases short and J 15 bases short, with 17 bases between.

The table lists this clonotype with many counts. The chain uses TRBV7-8 and TRBJ1-1; no clear D gene. V lost 1 base and J lost 3, with 9 bases in between. The germline V gene encodes CDR1 SGHVS and CDR2 FQNEAQ. The CDR3 runs to 14 residues. CDR3 in amino acids: CASSLERRHTEAFF. The CDR3, as DNA: TGTGCCAGCAGCTTAGAGCGGCGGCACACTGAAGCTTTCTTT.

This clonotype was seen many times. The chain links TRBV28 to TRBJ2-1, with 13 bases identical to TRBD2. Germline V CDR1 and CDR2: MDHEN, SYDVKM. The J segment lost 9 bases and the V segment lost 8 bases, leaving 7 bases of the junction unmatched. The CDR3 is made up of 14 amino acids. Here the CDR3 DNA reads TGTGCCAGCGGGACTAGCGGGATATCGGGTGAGCAGTTCTTC. It translates to CASGTSGISGEQFF.

In its sample, this clonotype was seen many times. The rearrangement joins TRBV7-2 to TRBJ2-7; D is undetermined. CDR1 is SGHTA, CDR2 FQGNSA, per germline. Trimming cost V 1 base and J 3 bases, with 10 bases left between them. CDR3 length equals 14 residues. CDR3 sequence (DNA): TGTGCCAGCAGCTTAGGGCTGGGAAACTACGAGCAGTACTTC. Encoded protein: CASSLGLGNYEQYF.

This clonotype was counted at least ten times. J is TRBJ2-3 and V is TRBV7-2; TRBD2 aligns across 7 bases. Unmatched junction bases numbered 10, after V lost 2 bases and J lost 11 bases. CDR3 size: 14 residues. Germline V lookup: CDR1 SGHTA, CDR2 FQGNSA. The CDR3 DNA follows: TGTGCCAGCAGCTTACAGACTAGCAACCTTAGGCAGTATTTT. Protein product: CASSLQTSNLRQYF.

This clonotype was recorded at least ten times. V usage is TRBV7-2 and J usage is TRBJ2-5, with TRBD2 matching 7 bases. The CDR3 totals 14 residues. CDR1 is SGHTA and CDR2 is FQGNSA in the germline V gene. After removal of 2 bases from V and 5 bases from J, the junction contained 5 bases not matched to a gene. In DNA form, the CDR3 reads TGTGCCAGCAGCTTATCCAGCGGGGTTGAGACCCAGTACTTC. Residues: CASSLSSGVETQYF.

This clonotype occurred many times. This chain joins TRBV19 and TRBJ1-5; D is possibly TRBD1 (5 bases). The CDR3 loop spans 13 amino acids. Germline V gene lookup returns CDR1 LNHDA and CDR2 SQIVND (reference sequence). V lost 8 bases and J lost 5, with 13 bases in between. Written as DNA, the CDR3 is TGTGCCAGTGGGGCAGACGAGGATCAGCCCCAGCATTTT. It codes for CASGADEDQPQHF. Combining the CDR3 with reference TRBV19 and TRBJ1-5 gives the whole variable domain DGGITQSPKYLFRKEGQNVTLSCEQNLNHDAMYWYRQDPGQGLRLIYYSQIVNDFQKGDIAEGYSVSREKKESFPLTVTSAQKNPTAFYLCASGADEDQPQHFGDGTRLSIL.

At least ten counts were recorded for this clonotype. This chain links TRBV12-3 or TRBV12-4 with TRBJ2-7, with D uncertain. The CDR3 is made up of 13 amino acids. Trimming stripped 2 bases from V and 7 bases from J, with 12 bases between. The CDR3 region has the DNA TGTGCCAGCAGTTTATTGGGTGGCGGAGAGCAGTACTTC. Amino acids: CASSLLGGGEQYF.

This clonotype was counted ten times or more. J is TRBJ2-3 and V is TRBV7-3, with 8 bases fitting TRBD1. The junction had 8 bases not matched to a gene; V was cut back by 5 bases and J by 4 bases. Germline lookup yields CDR1 SGHTA and CDR2 FQGTGA. The CDR3 loop spans 15 amino acids. CDR3 amino acids: CASSVQGASADTQYF. The CDR3 DNA reads as TGTGCCAGCAGCGTCCAGGGGGCTTCAGCAGATACGCAGTATTTT.

This clonotype occurred many times. This sequence joins TRBV11-1 and TRBJ2-7; 12 nucleotides match TRBD2. The V and J ends lost 1 base and 6 bases, in that order; junction bases with no gene match: 7. CDR3 size: 16 residues. CDR1 and CDR2 from the germline V gene are SGHAT and FQDESV (reference sequence). The CDR3 spells CASSLDLLAGGSEQYF. In nucleotides, the CDR3 is TGTGCCAGCAGCTTAGACCTACTAGCGGGAGGATCCGAGCAGTACTTC.

Ten or more counts support this clonotype. The chain couples TRBV7-2 to TRBJ2-7, with TRBD1 matching 11 bases. Germline loops: CDR1 SGHTA, CDR2 FQGNSA. This CDR3 is 17 amino acids long. The ends lost 5 bases at V and 0 bases at J; junction bases unmatched: 9. The CDR3 coding sequence is TGTGCCAGCAGCCCCGGACAGGGGGCGACCCGCTCCTACGAGCAGTACTTC. Translation: CASSPGQGATRSYEQYF.

This clonotype was seen many times. The J gene is TRBJ2-1, the V gene TRBV15; D not resolved. This CDR3 is built from 16 residues. Germline CDR1 and CDR2: LNHNV and YYDKDF (reference sequence). Trimming cost V 3 bases and J 0 bases, with 12 bases left between them. Here the CDR3 reads CATSRITSSSYNEQFF. CDR3 coding DNA: TGTGCCACCAGCAGGATAACTTCTAGCTCCTACAATGAGCAGTTCTTC. Full variable domain (remainder filled in from reference TRBV15 and TRBJ2-1): DAMVIQNPRYQVTQFGKPVTLSCSQTLNHNVMYWYQQKSSQAPKLLFHYYDKDFNNEADTPDNFQSRRPNTSFCFLDIRSPGLGDTAMYLCATSRITSSSYNEQFFGPGTRLTVL.

This clonotype came up many times. The rearrangement uses TRBV11-2 and TRBJ1-2, with D unresolved. CDR1 SGHAT and CDR2 FQNNGV come from the germline V gene. The CDR3 is 13 amino acids. Trimming left V 6 bases short and J 0 bases short, with 8 bases between. The CDR3 nucleotides are TGTGCCAGCAGTCCGACGGCTAACTATGGCTACACCTTC. Amino acid sequence: CASSPTANYGYTF.

This clonotype was seen ten or more times. The V gene is TRBV7-2, the J gene TRBJ2-4; maybe TRBD1 (7 bases). V was pared by 5 bases and J by 3 bases, with 14 bases between. This CDR3 contains 15 residues. Germline CDR1 is SGHTA and CDR2 is FQGNSA. CDR3 sequence reads: CASSPRQGGKNIQYF. CDR3 nucleotide sequence: TGTGCCAGCAGCCCACGACAGGGAGGCAAAAACATTCAGTACTTC. The full variable domain, with the rest looked up from reference TRBV7-2 and TRBJ2-4, is GAGVSQSPSNKVTEKGKDVELRCDPISGHTALYWYRQSLGQGLEFLIYFQGNSAPDKSGLPSDRFSAERTGGSVSTLTIQRTQQEDSAVYLCASSPRQGGKNIQYFGAGTRLSVL.

This clonotype was seen ten or more times. The CDR3 coding sequence is TGTGCCAGCAGCTTAGCGGTTTATGCTTCCGAGCAGTACTTC. Its translation: CASSLAVYASEQYF. This chain connects TRBV7-4 to TRBJ2-7; no reliable D call. V lost 0 bases and J 6 bases, leaving 12 bases between the germline ends. Germline assignment: CDR1 SGHVT and CDR2 SQSDAQ. The CDR3 totals 14 residues.

This clonotype was picked up many times. The J gene is TRBJ2-2, the V gene TRBV5-4, with 9 positions matching TRBD1. The CDR3 is 16 amino acids. V lost 0 bases to trimming and J lost 4 bases; unmatched junction nucleotides: 4. Germline lookup yields CDR1 SGHNT and CDR2 YYREEE (reference sequence). The CDR3 reads CASSLAGQGGTGELFF. CDR3 sequence (DNA): TGTGCCAGCAGCTTGGCGGGACAGGGTGGCACCGGGGAGCTGTTTTTT.

In its sample, this clonotype was seen many times. The rearrangement uses TRBV20-1 and TRBJ2-5; D could derive from TRBD1 or TRBD2 (5 bases each). This CDR3 spans 14 amino acids. Looked up from germline, CDR1 is DFQATT and CDR2 is SNEGSKA (reference sequence). Between the trimmed V and J ends, which lost 0 bases and 9 bases, there was a span of 17 bases. The CDR3 DNA is TGCAGTGCTAGAGACGCCGGGACGACTGTAGCCCAGTACTTC. Translated: CSARDAGTTVAQYF.

To note about this clonotype: A read error may explain this, as a much larger clone is one base away. This rearrangement joins TRBV7-2 to TRBJ1-4; 7 bases map to TRBD1. Per germline, CDR1 SGHTA and CDR2 FQGNSA. The CDR3 spans 17 residues. Trimming cost V 5 bases and J 1 base; bases outside gene matches: 10. The CDR3 coding sequence is TGTGCCAGCAGCCTACAGGGACAGCTGATAACTAATGAAAAACTGTTTTTT. It encodes CASSLQGQLITNEKLFF. The full variable domain, rest sourced from reference TRBV7-2 and TRBJ1-4, is GAGVSQSPSNKVTEKGKDVELRCDPISGHTALYWYRQSLGQGLEFLIYFQGNSAPDKSGLPSDRFSAERTGGSVSTLTIQRTQQEDSAVYLCASSLQGQLITNEKLFFGSGTQLSVL.

The sample holds many counts of this clonotype. The rearrangement uses TRBV7-3 and TRBJ2-2; 10 nucleotides line up with TRBD2. CDR3 size: 17 residues. The V and J ends lost 0 bases and 8 bases, in that order; junction bases with no gene match: 9. Germline V CDR1 and CDR2: SGHTA, FQGTGA. The CDR3 DNA is TGTGCCAGCAGCTTAACCGGAGCTAGCGGGAGTTCAGGGGAGCTGTTTTTT. Translated: CASSLTGASGSSGELFF.

In its sample, this clonotype was seen many times. DNA for the CDR3: TGTGCCAGCAGCACAGGGGGCAGCTCCTACGAGCAGTACTTC. It specifies CASSTGGSSYEQYF. The chain links TRBV7-2 to TRBJ2-7; TRBD1 matches at 9 bases. CDR1 is SGHTA, CDR2 FQGNSA, per germline. V dropped 5 bases and J dropped 0; count of bases not matched to a gene: 2. CDR3 length: 14 amino acids.

This clonotype has a count of ten or more. The V call is TRBV7-2, the J call TRBJ2-7, with D possibly being TRBD1 or TRBD2 (6 bases each). In germline, CDR1 is SGHTA, CDR2 FQGNSA. V gave up 2 bases and J gave up 0 bases, with 8 bases separating them. This CDR3 is 14 amino acids long. The CDR3 DNA sequence: TGTGCCAGCAGCTTACCGGGGGCCTCCTACGAGCAGTACTTC. It is translated as CASSLPGASYEQYF. The full variable domain, completed using reference TRBV7-2 and TRBJ2-7, is GAGVSQSPSNKVTEKGKDVELRCDPISGHTALYWYRQSLGQGLEFLIYFQGNSAPDKSGLPSDRFSAERTGGSVSTLTIQRTQQEDSAVYLCASSLPGASYEQYFGPGTRLTVT.

This clonotype was observed many times. J is TRBJ2-3 and V is TRBV7-8, with 12 bases matching TRBD2. V was clipped by 7 bases and J by 3 bases; unmatched bases: 5. The CDR3 sequence is 15 residues long. The germline gives CDR1 SGHVS, CDR2 FQNEAQ. The DNA for the CDR3 is TGTGCCAGCAATCCTAGCGGGGGGGCAACAGATACGCAGTATTTT. It codes for CASNPSGGATDTQYF. Combining the CDR3 with reference TRBV7-8 and TRBJ2-3 gives the whole variable domain GAGVSQSPRYKVAKRGQDVALRCDPISGHVSLFWYQQALGQGPEFLTYFQNEAQLDKSGLPSDRFFAERPEGSVSTLKIQRTQQEDSAVYLCASNPSGGATDTQYFGPGTRLTVL.

The table lists this clonotype with many counts. At one boundary the junction diverges from the germline segment, which might be a read error. The rearrangement links TRBV20-1 to TRBJ1-2; no definite D call. The CDR3 has 13 amino acids. Germline V gene lookup returns CDR1 DFQATT and CDR2 SNEGSKA (reference sequence). As DNA, the CDR3 is TGCAGTGCTCGAGAGGGAGCTAACTATGGCTACACCTTC. Encoded protein: CSAREGANYGYTF.

This clonotype was detected ten times or more. V is TRBV3-1 and J is TRBJ2-1; possibly TRBD1 for D (6 bases). Germline V gives CDR1 LGHDT, CDR2 YNNKEL (reference sequence). The CDR3 spans 15 residues. Trimming cost V 4 bases and J 2 bases, with 12 bases left between them. The CDR3, as DNA: TGTGCCAGCAGCCTATCCACAGGGACCTACAATGAGCAGTTCTTC. Translating it yields CASSLSTGTYNEQFF.

At least ten counts were recorded for this clonotype. The CDR3 bases are TGTGCCAGCAGTTTACAGGGATTCGGCTATGGCTACACCTTC. Protein product: CASSLQGFGYGYTF. The chain combines TRBV7-8 with TRBJ1-2; TRBD1 is a possible D gene (6 bases). Looked up from germline, CDR1 is SGHVS and CDR2 is FQNEAQ. The V and J ends lost 6 bases and 4 bases respectively, with 15 bases between them. This CDR3 is built from 14 residues.